The rows below give T cell receptor beta chains drawn from one sample of a study of T-cell memory formation after mild COVID-19. Via MiXCR, TCRdb re-called the 5' RACE reads, giving one row per CDR3 protein. Here the sample spans around 510,000 distinct CDR3 sequences, about 20% being singletons. Sequencing used PBMCs or a T cell subset sorted from them (not recorded which). The source is an adult woman who had mild COVID-19 (a few samples of this study predate the infection). Cell type and time point are not known. Both conserved end residues are part of each CDR3. A D gene is named only where the DNA matches it firmly. A row's size may be missing; if present it is once, few, many or a size class.

>.|TRBJ2-3|TRBV14|once|15
TGTGCCAGCAGCCGACAGCTTGGTGGCACAGATACGCAGTATTTT
CASSRQLGGTDTQYF
>TRBD1|TRBJ2-7|TRBV29-1|.|13
TGCAGCGCCGAGACAGGGGAAGGGGTCGGGCAGTACTTC
CSAETGEGVGQYF
>.|TRBJ2-7|TRBV3-1|few|15
TGTGCCAGCAGCCCTGGCATCGGTTACTCCTACGAGCAGTACTTC
CASSPGIGYSYEQYF
>.|TRBJ1-4|TRBV18|.|13
TGTGCCAGCTCACCAATGATTAATGAAAAACTGTTTTTT
CASSPMINEKLFF
>.|TRBJ1-2|TRBV20-1|few|14
TGCAGTGCTAGAGTTGTCGACCGCAACTATGGCTACACCTTC
CSARVVDRNYGYTF
>.|TRBJ2-7|TRBV7-8|few|14
TGTGCCAGCAGCTTAGAGTCGGCCACCTACGAGCAGTACTTC
CASSLESATYEQYF
>.|TRBJ2-7|TRBV21-1|.|16
TGTGCCAGCAGCAAAAAAATGGGACAGATTACCTACGAGCAGTACTTC
CASSKKMGQITYEQYF
>.|TRBJ2-7|TRBV19|.|14
TGTGCCAGTAGTATCGAACAGGGAGGAAGCGAGCAGTACTTC
CASSIEQGGSEQYF
>TRBD1|TRBJ1-5|TRBV5-1|few|15
TGCGCCAGCAGTCTTCGGACAGGGCAGGATCAGCCCCAGCATTTT
CASSLRTGQDQPQHF
>.|TRBJ2-1|TRBV11-3|.|15
TGTGCCAGCAGCTTTCAGGGAAGGACGGCCAATGAGCAGTTCTTC
CASSFQGRTANEQFF
>TRBD2|TRBJ2-7|TRBV29-1|.|15
TGCAGCGTTAAACCTAGGACTAGCGACTCCTACGAGCAGTACTTC
CSVKPRTSDSYEQYF
>.|TRBJ1-1|TRBV7-6|.|17
TGTGCCAGCAGCTTAGCTGGGGAGAGACGGATGAACACTGAAGCTTTCTTT
CASSLAGERRMNTEAFF